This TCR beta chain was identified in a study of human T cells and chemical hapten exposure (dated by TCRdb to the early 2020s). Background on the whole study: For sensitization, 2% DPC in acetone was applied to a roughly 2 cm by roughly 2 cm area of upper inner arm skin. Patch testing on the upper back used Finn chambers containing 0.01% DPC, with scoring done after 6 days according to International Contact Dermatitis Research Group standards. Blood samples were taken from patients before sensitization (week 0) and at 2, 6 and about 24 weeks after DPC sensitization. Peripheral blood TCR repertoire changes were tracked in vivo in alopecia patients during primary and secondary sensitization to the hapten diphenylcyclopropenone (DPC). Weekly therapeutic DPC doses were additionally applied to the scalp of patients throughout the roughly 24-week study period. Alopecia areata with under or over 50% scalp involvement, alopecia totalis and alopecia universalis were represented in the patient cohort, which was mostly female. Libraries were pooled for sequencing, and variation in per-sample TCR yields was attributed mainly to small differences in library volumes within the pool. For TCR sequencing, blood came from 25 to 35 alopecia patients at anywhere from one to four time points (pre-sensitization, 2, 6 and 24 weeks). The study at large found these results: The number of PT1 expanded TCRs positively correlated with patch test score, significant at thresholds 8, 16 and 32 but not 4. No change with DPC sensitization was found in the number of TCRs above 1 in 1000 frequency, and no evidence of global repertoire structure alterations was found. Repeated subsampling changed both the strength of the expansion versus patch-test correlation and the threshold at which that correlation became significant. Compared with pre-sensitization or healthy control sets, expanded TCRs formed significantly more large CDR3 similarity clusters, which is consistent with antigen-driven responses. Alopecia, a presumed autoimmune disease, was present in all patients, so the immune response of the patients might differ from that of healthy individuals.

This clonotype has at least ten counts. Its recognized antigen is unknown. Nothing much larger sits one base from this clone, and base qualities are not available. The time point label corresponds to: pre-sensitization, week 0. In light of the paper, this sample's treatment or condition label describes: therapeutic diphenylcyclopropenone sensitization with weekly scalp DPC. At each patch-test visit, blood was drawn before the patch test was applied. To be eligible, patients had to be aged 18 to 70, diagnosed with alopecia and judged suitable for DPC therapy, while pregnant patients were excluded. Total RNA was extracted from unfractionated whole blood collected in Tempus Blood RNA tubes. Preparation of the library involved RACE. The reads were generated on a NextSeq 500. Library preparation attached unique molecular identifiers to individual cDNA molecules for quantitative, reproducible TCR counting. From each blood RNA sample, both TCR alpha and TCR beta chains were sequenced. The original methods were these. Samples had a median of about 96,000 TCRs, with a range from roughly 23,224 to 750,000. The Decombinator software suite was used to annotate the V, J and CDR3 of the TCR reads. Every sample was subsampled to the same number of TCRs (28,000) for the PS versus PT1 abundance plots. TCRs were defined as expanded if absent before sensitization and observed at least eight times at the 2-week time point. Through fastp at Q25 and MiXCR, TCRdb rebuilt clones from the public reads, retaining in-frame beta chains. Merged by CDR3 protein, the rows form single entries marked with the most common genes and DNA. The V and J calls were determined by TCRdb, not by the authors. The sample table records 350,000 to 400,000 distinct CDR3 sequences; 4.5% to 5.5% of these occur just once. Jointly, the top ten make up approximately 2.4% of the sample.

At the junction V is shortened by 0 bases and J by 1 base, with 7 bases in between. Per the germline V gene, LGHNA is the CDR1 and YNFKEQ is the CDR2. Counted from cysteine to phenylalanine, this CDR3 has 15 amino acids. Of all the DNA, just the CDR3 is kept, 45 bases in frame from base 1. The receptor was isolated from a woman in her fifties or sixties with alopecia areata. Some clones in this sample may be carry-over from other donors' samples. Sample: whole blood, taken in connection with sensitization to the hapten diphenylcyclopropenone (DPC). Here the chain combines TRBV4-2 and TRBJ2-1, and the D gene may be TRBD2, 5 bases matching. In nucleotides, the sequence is TGTGCCAGCAGCCAAGATCGCGGGTCCTACAATGAGCAGTTCTTC. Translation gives CASSQDRGSYNEQFF.